Listed here are 24 T cell receptor beta chains from one sample, sequenced in a study of cytomegalovirus exposure and HLA in healthy donors. The study ran its PCR with 60 Vbeta and 13 Jbeta primers. The repertoire was sequenced with immunoSEQ multiplex PCR; TCRdb's copy has only in-frame clones and lacks some. This table holds around 150,000 clones, roughly 79% found once. The sample comprised PBMCs. The receptors stem from a woman between 50 and 59 years old in good health and CMV-seropositive.

The CDR3 DNA follows: TGTGCCAGCAGCGTAGAGGGACTAGCGTTGGAGACCCAGTACTTC. Protein product: CASSVEGLALETQYF. The V call is TRBV9, the J call TRBJ2-5, with TRBD2 identical over 10 bases. V was pared by 0 bases and J by 5 bases, with 4 bases of the junction left unmatched. Germline V gives CDR1 SGDLS, CDR2 YYNGEE. CDR3 size: 15 residues.

V usage is TRBV5-6 and J usage is TRBJ2-7; D may be TRBD1 (5 bases). Germline values: CDR1 SGHDT, CDR2 YYEEEE. The CDR3 is made up of 12 amino acids. The V gene lost 2 bases and the J gene lost 3 bases, with 6 bases spanning the gap. The CDR3 bases are TGTGCCAGCAGCTTAGGACACTACGAGCAGTACTTC. This codes for CASSLGHYEQYF.

The sample holds one count of this clone. V usage is TRBV6-1 and J usage is TRBJ2-1; tentative D call: TRBD2 (6 bases). In germline, CDR1 is MNHNS, CDR2 SASEGT. CDR3 length equals 14 residues. Trimming took 7 bases from V and 0 from J, leaving 10 bases between them. The CDR3 DNA follows: TGTGCCAGCATTCTCGGGAGCTCCTACAATGAGCAGTTCTTC. It is translated as CASILGSSYNEQFF.

This clone turned up a few times. The same CDR3 is also encoded by other DNA sequences in this sample. The V gene is TRBV29-1, the J gene TRBJ1-1, with D unclear. The CDR3 is 10 amino acids. Trimming removed 3 bases from V and 7 bases from J, with 6 bases in between. Germline CDR1 SQVTM, CDR2 ANQGSEA. The DNA of the CDR3 is TGCAGCGTTGACACAGATGAAGCTTTCTTT. This encodes CSVDTDEAFF.

The rearrangement uses TRBV7-9 and TRBJ2-1; 9 nucleotides agree with TRBD2. This CDR3 region has 15 residues. CDR1 and CDR2 from the germline V gene are SEHNR and FQNEAQ (reference sequence). Trimming removed 1 base from V and 7 bases from J; junction bases left unmatched: 5. The CDR3 nucleotides are TGTGCCAGCAGCTTAGGGCGGGGGGGCCAAAATGAGCAGTTCTTC. Protein: CASSLGRGGQNEQFF.

A single count supports this clone. The chain combines TRBV27 with TRBJ2-5; 8 bases agree with TRBD1. V gave up 5 bases and J gave up 5 bases; unmatched junction bases: 7. Germline values: CDR1 MNHEY, CDR2 SMNVEV (reference sequence). CDR3 length: 14 residues. CDR3 coding DNA: TGTGCCAGCAGTCCGGGACAGGCAGGGGAGACCCAGTACTTC. Protein product: CASSPGQAGETQYF.

V is TRBV30 and J is TRBJ1-2; unclear D gene. Deletions cut 0 bases from V and 4 bases from J, with 12 bases between. The CDR3 is 14 amino acids. Germline V gene data show CDR1 as GTSNPN and CDR2 as SVGIG (reference sequence). CDR3 protein: CAWSVGGQIYGYTF. The CDR3 region has the DNA TGTGCCTGGAGTGTAGGTGGGCAGATCTATGGCTACACCTTC.

In its sample, this clone was seen a few times. CDR3 amino acids: CSVEGSRDSVNEQFF. The CDR3 region has the DNA TGCAGCGTTGAGGGCTCCCGGGACAGCGTAAATGAGCAGTTCTTC. The chain recombines TRBV29-1 with TRBJ2-1; the match to TRBD1 covers 7 bases. The junction had 12 bases not matched to a gene; V was cut back by 3 bases and J by 7 bases. From germline, CDR1 is SQVTM and CDR2 ANQGSEA. This CDR3 contains 15 residues.

The gene calls are TRBV15 and TRBJ1-1, with a possible D match to TRBD1 (5 bases). Germline assignment: CDR1 LNHNV and CDR2 YYDKDF (reference sequence). V was trimmed by 2 bases and J by 1 base, leaving 5 bases between them. The CDR3 extends over 13 amino acids. CDR3 sequence reads: CATSRQGNTEAFF. In nucleotides, the CDR3 is TGTGCCACCAGCAGACAGGGGAACACTGAAGCTTTCTTT.

The rearrangement uses TRBV4-1 and TRBJ2-7; maybe TRBD1 (6 bases). The CDR3 covers 15 residues. The V gene's germline CDR1 is MGHRA and CDR2 YSYEKL. V was trimmed by 1 base and J by 2 bases, leaving 12 bases between them. CDR3 nucleotide sequence: TGCGCCAGCAGCCAAGGACCAGGGGATACCTACGAGCAGTACTTC. It translates to CASSQGPGDTYEQYF.

V gene TRBV2 combines with J gene TRBJ2-5, with 7 bases fitting TRBD2. The CDR3 has 13 amino acids. Trimming took 7 bases from V and 4 from J; bases not matched to a gene: 6. Germline CDR1 and CDR2: SNHLY and FYNNEI. This chain's CDR3 is CASTAGVGETQYF. The CDR3 bases are TGTGCCAGCACTGCGGGGGTGGGAGAGACCCAGTACTTC.

This sequence joins TRBV6-1 and TRBJ2-7, with 7 bases matching TRBD1. Germline V CDR1 and CDR2: MNHNS, SASEGT. V trimming: 7 bases; J trimming: 3 bases; junction bases outside the gene matches: 9. CDR3 size: 14 residues. CDR3 coding DNA: TGTGCCAGCACCCGTGGGGCAGGGGGCTACGAGCAGTACTTC. This encodes CASTRGAGGYEQYF.

The rearrangement uses TRBV10-2 and TRBJ2-7, with TRBD2 identical over 7 bases. The CDR3 is made up of 12 amino acids. V dropped 8 bases and J dropped 6; count of bases not matched to a gene: 7. Germline V gene lookup returns CDR1 WSHSY and CDR2 SAAADI. The CDR3 sequence is CASGRALSEQYF. The CDR3 nucleotides are TGCGCCAGCGGGAGGGCCCTGAGCGAGCAGTACTTC.

J is TRBJ2-1 and V is TRBV6-5; the D gene is possibly TRBD1 (6 bases). The CDR3 is 14 residues long. V was shortened by 2 bases and J by 5 bases, with 10 bases between the two germline ends. Per germline, CDR1 MNHEY and CDR2 SVGAGI. The CDR3 region is CASSYGDRNNEQFF. CDR3 coding DNA: TGTGCCAGCAGTTACGGCGACAGGAACAATGAGCAGTTCTTC.

The V call is TRBV21-1, the J call TRBJ2-5; the table's D call TRBD1 went unverified against the DNA. TRBV21-1 is a documented pseudogene. This CDR3 has 15 residues. Written as DNA, the CDR3 is TGTGCCAGCAGCAAATCCGTCAGGGCCCAAGAGACCCAGTACTTC. Its translation: CASSKSVRAQETQYF.

The CDR3 DNA reads TGCGCCAGCAGGGATAGCGGGGAGGAGACCCAGTACTTC. Protein product: CASRDSGEETQYF. This rearrangement joins TRBV5-1 to TRBJ2-5; TRBD2 agrees at 8 bases. Germline loops: CDR1 SGHRS, CDR2 YFSETQ. V lost 5 bases to trimming and J lost 5 bases; unmatched junction nucleotides: 5. There are 13 residues in the CDR3.

The chain is built from TRBV5-5 and TRBJ1-4, with TRBD1 as a possible D gene (5 bases). Trimming removed 3 bases from V and 8 bases from J, with 5 bases in between. CDR1 and CDR2 from the germline V gene are SGHKS and YYEKEE (reference sequence). The CDR3 contains 11 residues. CDR3 nucleotides: TGTGCCAGCAGCTCAGGGGAAAAACTGTTTTTT. It specifies CASSSGEKLFF.

This sequence joins TRBV2 and TRBJ2-7, with TRBD2 matching over 11 bases. The CDR3 extends over 15 amino acids. Germline assignment: CDR1 SNHLY and CDR2 FYNNEI. J gave up 9 bases and V 0 bases, and 7 bases lay outside the gene matches. The CDR3 reads CASSEAPASGGPQYF. In DNA, the CDR3 is TGTGCCAGCAGTGAAGCCCCAGCTAGCGGGGGGCCGCAGTACTTC.

V usage is TRBV5-4 and J usage is TRBJ2-7, with a tentative D call TRBD2 (7 bases). The CDR3 is 14 residues long. The V end was cut by 7 bases, the J end by 5 bases, with 19 bases between. Looked up from germline, CDR1 is SGHNT and CDR2 is YYREEE (reference sequence). The CDR3 is CASSRGGAGNEQYF. CDR3 in DNA: TGTGCCAGCTCGCGTGGGGGGGCGGGTAACGAGCAGTACTTC.

The J gene is TRBJ2-3, the V gene TRBV23-1; 9 bases line up with TRBD2. TRBV23-1 is filed as an ORF, its function uncertain. The CDR3 totals 17 residues. The CDR3 protein is CAAPQRGVVRSTDTQYF. The CDR3, as DNA: TGCGCGGCGCCGCAGCGGGGGGTTGTGAGGAGCACAGATACGCAGTATTTT.

The chain carries TRBV4-3 and TRBJ2-7; the D gene is possibly TRBD1 (5 bases). The CDR3 has 13 residues. The V gene's germline CDR1 is LGHNA and CDR2 YSLEER. Trimming removed 1 base from V and 3 bases from J, with 7 bases in between. The CDR3 protein is CASSQGQFYEQYF. DNA for the CDR3: TGCGCCAGCAGCCAAGGACAGTTCTACGAGCAGTACTTC.

The V and J genes are TRBV30 and TRBJ1-2; the D is unclear. CDR1 is GTSNPN, CDR2 SVGIG, per germline (reference sequence). This CDR3 spans 11 amino acids. With 6 bases removed from V and 9 bases from J, the gap between germline ends came to 14 bases. CDR3 DNA sequence: TGTGCCTGCTTAAGGAGGGCCCGCTACACCTTC. It translates to CACLRRARYTF.

The rearrangement joins TRBV4-2 to TRBJ1-2; D uncertain. V lost 2 bases to trimming and J lost 4 bases, with 17 bases between them. This CDR3 is 16 amino acids long. Germline values: CDR1 LGHNA, CDR2 YNFKEQ. The CDR3 DNA follows: TGTGCCAGCAGCCAAAAACTAGACACCCCGGGCTATGGCTACACCTTC. Amino acid sequence: CASSQKLDTPGYGYTF.

The chain carries TRBV16 and TRBJ2-7, with 10 bases aligning to TRBD2. The ends lost 2 bases at V and 6 bases at J; junction bases unmatched: 7. The length of the CDR3 is 15 residues. Per germline, CDR1 KGHSY and CDR2 FQNENV. The CDR3 nucleotides are TGTGCCAGCAGCCAACAAGCGGGAGGGCCCCGCGAGCAGTACTTC. Translated: CASSQQAGGPREQYF.